A selection of T cell receptor beta chains follows, all from one sample in a study of OX40 agonist ivuxolimab in advanced cancers. The data were produced by immunoSEQ multiplex PCR, yet TCRdb's version contains in-frame clones alone and is incomplete. The profile shows 70,000 to 95,000 clones, about 91% of them singletons. This specimen was CD4+ or CD8+ T cells sorted from blood, taken in a trial of the OX40 agonist ivuxolimab. Receptors were obtained from an adult with an advanced solid tumor such as melanoma, head and neck, liver or kidney cancer. Both conserved end residues are part of each CDR3. A D gene is named only where the DNA matches it firmly. A row's size may be missing; if present it is once, few, many or a size class.

V gene,clone size,D gene,J gene,CDR3 protein,CDR3 DNA
TRBV7-3,-,-,TRBJ2-7,CASSSQGYEQYF,TGTGCCAGCAGCTCGCAGGGGTACGAGCAGTACTTC
TRBV6-6,-,TRBD1,TRBJ1-6,CASRTGPGSPLHF,TGTGCCAGCCGGACAGGTCCTGGGTCACCCCTCCACTTT
TRBV9,-,-,TRBJ2-3,CASSVSHALVTQYF,TGTGCCAGCAGCGTGAGTCATGCACTGGTTACGCAGTATTTT
TRBV30,once,-,TRBJ2-1,CAWSGSYEQFF,TGTGCCTGGAGTGGCTCCTATGAGCAGTTCTTC
TRBV5-1,-,-,TRBJ1-1,CASSATGENTEAFF,TGCGCCAGCAGCGCAACCGGAGAGAACACTGAAGCTTTCTTT
TRBV4-2,-,TRBD2,TRBJ2-3,CASSQAAGGPRGTDTQYF,TGTGCCAGCAGCCAAGCTGCGGGGGGCCCACGTGGCACAGATACGCAGTATTTT
TRBV19,-,-,TRBJ2-7,CASSAARAAYEQYF,TGTGCCAGTAGTGCCGCGCGGGCAGCCTACGAGCAGTACTTC
TRBV9,-,-,TRBJ1-1,CASSVAGSKNTEAFF,TGTGCCAGCAGCGTGGCCGGGTCGAAGAACACTGAAGCTTTCTTT
TRBV7-2,-,TRBD1,TRBJ1-1,CASSLLGQGVAFF,TGTGCCAGCAGCTTATTAGGGCAGGGGGTAGCTTTCTTT
TRBV10-2,few,-,TRBJ2-1,CASRRESYNEQFF,TGCGCCAGCCGACGGGAGAGCTACAATGAGCAGTTCTTC
TRBV5-4,-,-,TRBJ2-3,CASSTVDPTDTQYF,TGTGCCAGCAGCACGGTAGATCCCACAGATACGCAGTATTTT
TRBV10-3,-,TRBD1,TRBJ1-2,CAISAAQGDYGYTF,TGTGCCATCAGTGCGGCCCAGGGGGACTATGGCTACACCTTC
TRBV5-5,-,-,TRBJ2-7,CASSPVGLPEQYF,TGTGCCAGCAGCCCGGTCGGATTACCGGAGCAGTACTTC
TRBV5-1,-,TRBD2,TRBJ2-7,CASSPSGGAYEQYF,TGCGCCAGCAGCCCAAGTGGGGGGGCCTACGAGCAGTACTTC
TRBV2,-,TRBD1,TRBJ1-1,CASRQGTGTPFF,TGTGCCAGCAGGCAGGGGACAGGGACACCTTTCTTT
TRBV11-2,once,-,TRBJ1-1,CASSFRLGHPNTEAFF,TGTGCCAGCAGCTTTCGGTTGGGACATCCGAACACTGAAGCTTTCTTT
TRBV30,-,TRBD2,TRBJ2-4,CAWSVLSGRDIQYF,TGTGCCTGGAGTGTCCTTAGCGGGAGAGACATTCAGTACTTC
TRBV30,-,TRBD1,TRBJ1-1,CAWRGQGHTEAFF,TGTGCCTGGAGGGGACAGGGCCACACTGAAGCTTTCTTT
TRBV7-9,-,-,TRBJ1-1,CASRPDSWGTTEAFF,TGTGCCAGCAGGCCGGACAGTTGGGGAACCACTGAAGCTTTCTTT
TRBV11-2,once,-,TRBJ1-1,CASSSISGVTEAFF,TGTGCCAGCAGCTCGATTTCAGGGGTCACTGAAGCTTTCTTT
TRBV30,-,-,TRBJ1-4,CAWSHPHGGTNEKLFF,TGTGCCTGGTCACACCCCCACGGGGGCACTAATGAAAAACTGTTTTTT
TRBV7-9,-,-,TRBJ1-1,CASSLEVNTEAFF,TGTGCCAGCAGCTTAGAAGTGAACACTGAAGCTTTCTTT
TRBV7-9,-,TRBD1,TRBJ2-7,CASSTTGTGGWAEQYF,TGTGCCAGCAGTACGACCGGGACAGGGGGTTGGGCCGAGCAGTACTTC
TRBV5-1,-,-,TRBJ1-1,CASSLAQGPEAFF,TGCGCCAGCAGCTTGGCCCAGGGACCCGAAGCTTTCTTT
TRBV6-1,-,-,TRBJ1-5,CASSEWSPGSNQPQHF,TGTGCCAGCAGTGAATGGTCCCCAGGGTCAAATCAGCCCCAGCATTTT
TRBV18,-,TRBD2,TRBJ2-7,CASSPRLAGSSYEQYF,TGTGCCAGCTCACCGAGACTAGCGGGAAGCTCCTACGAGCAGTACTTC
TRBV9,-,-,TRBJ2-5,CASSVAGGSETQYF,TGTGCCAGCAGCGTAGCGGGGGGCTCGGAGACCCAGTACTTC
TRBV5-6,once,-,TRBJ1-1,CASSLAGGLDVAEAFF,TGTGCCAGCAGCTTGGCCGGGGGACTGGATGTGGCTGAAGCTTTCTTT
TRBV5-1,-,-,TRBJ2-3,CASSLSAGSTDTQYF,TGCGCCAGCAGCTTATCGGCGGGGAGCACAGATACGCAGTATTTT
TRBV11-2,-,TRBD1,TRBJ1-1,CASSPTGANTEAFF,TGTGCCAGCAGCCCAACAGGGGCCAACACTGAAGCTTTCTTT
TRBV27,-,-,TRBJ2-7,CASSLSGRTYEQYF,TGTGCCAGCAGTTTATCCGGACGAACCTACGAGCAGTACTTC
TRBV19,few,-,TRBJ2-1,CASNSRASSYNEQFF,TGTGCCAGTAACTCCAGAGCTTCTTCCTACAATGAGCAGTTCTTC
TRBV25-1,-,-,TRBJ2-7,CASSAQGSGDGEQYF,TGTGCCAGCAGTGCCCAGGGTTCAGGGGACGGCGAGCAGTACTTC
TRBV21-1,-,-,TRBJ1-4,CASSLVGRAEKLFF,TGTGCCAGCAGCCTCGTCGGGAGAGCGGAAAAACTGTTTTTT
TRBV7-6,-,-,TRBJ2-2,CASSLGNSPGELFF,TGTGCCAGCAGCTTAGGGAATAGCCCCGGGGAGCTGTTTTTT
TRBV29-1,few,-,TRBJ2-3,CSVEDPLAPSTDTQYF,TGCAGCGTTGAAGATCCGCTAGCCCCCAGCACAGATACGCAGTATTTT
TRBV7-6,-,TRBD2,TRBJ2-7,CASSMGLAGARLEQYF,TGTGCCAGCAGCATGGGACTAGCGGGGGCCCGGCTGGAGCAGTACTTC
TRBV30,-,-,TRBJ2-6,CAWSAGAGANVLTF,TGTGCCTGGAGTGCAGGGGCTGGGGCCAACGTCCTGACTTTC
TRBV7-9,-,TRBD2,TRBJ2-7,CASSLKASGLYEQYF,TGTGCCAGCAGCCTAAAGGCTAGCGGCCTATACGAGCAGTACTTC
TRBV6-5,-,-,TRBJ2-2,CASGSGTTNTGELFF,TGTGCCTCTGGGTCAGGGACGACGAACACCGGGGAGCTGTTTTTT
TRBV19,-,-,TRBJ1-4,CASSQPDSNEKLFF,TGTGCCAGTAGCCAGCCGGACAGTAATGAAAAACTGTTTTTT
TRBV6-1,-,-,TRBJ1-2,CASSDYGPGRDHGYTF,TGTGCCAGCAGTGACTATGGCCCAGGGAGAGACCATGGCTACACCTTC
TRBV5-1,-,-,TRBJ2-5,CASSLDGGTQYF,TGCGCCAGCAGCTTGGATGGGGGGACCCAGTACTTC
TRBV7-9,-,TRBD1,TRBJ1-1,CASSLTGDTEAFF,TGTGCCAGCAGCTTGACAGGGGACACTGAAGCTTTCTTT
TRBV5-4,-,-,TRBJ1-1,CASSSTGQSEAFF,TGTGCCAGCAGCTCTACAGGACAGTCTGAAGCTTTCTTT
TRBV2,-,-,TRBJ2-7,CASSTPGRESYEQYF,TGTGCCAGCTCGACCCCGGGCCGAGAATCCTACGAGCAGTACTTC
TRBV9,-,TRBD2,TRBJ2-7,CASSLNPRGTSGSNEQYF,TGTGCCAGCAGCCTCAACCCCAGGGGGACTAGCGGGAGTAACGAGCAGTACTTC
TRBV7-3,-,TRBD1,TRBJ1-5,CASSSETGKGCQPQHF,TGTGCCAGCAGCTCCGAGACAGGGAAGGGTTGTCAGCCCCAGCATTTT
TRBV5-1,once,-,TRBJ1-1,CASSLRGPYTEAFF,TGCGCCAGCAGCTTGCGGGGGCCGTACACTGAAGCTTTCTTT
TRBV11-1,-,-,TRBJ1-3,CASSLGGTALLNTIYF,TGTGCCAGCAGCTTAGGTGGGACCGCTCTTCTGAACACCATATATTTT
TRBV5-1,-,-,TRBJ2-1,CASSVQVHNEQFF,TGCGCCAGCAGCGTGCAGGTCCACAATGAGCAGTTCTTC
TRBV7-6,-,TRBD2,TRBJ2-3,CASSLRAGGTGDTQYF,TGTGCCAGCAGCTTAAGGGCGGGAGGGACCGGAGATACGCAGTATTTT
TRBV15,-,-,TRBJ2-7,CATSGGTPRDYEQYF,TGTGCCACCAGCGGCGGGACGCCCAGGGACTACGAGCAGTACTTC